The 2 T cell receptor beta chains below come from one sample, sequenced in a study of T-cell memory formation after mild COVID-19. TCRdb independently ran MiXCR on the 5' RACE reads; one entry per CDR3 protein. The sample holds 580,000 or so distinct CDR3 sequences, approximately 15% seen once. Sequencing input: PBMCs or a T cell subset sorted from them (not recorded which). These receptors were obtained from an adult woman who had mild COVID-19 (a few samples of this study predate the infection). Cell type and time point are not known.

This clonotype was counted only a few times. V usage is TRBV5-1 and J usage is TRBJ1-1; no clear D gene. Trimming pared 0 bases from V and 3 bases from J, leaving 9 bases between. The CDR3 consists of 14 residues. CDR1 is SGHRS and CDR2 is YFSETQ in the germline V gene. For the CDR3, the DNA is TGCGCCAGCAGCTTGGCCCAATCCTACACTGAAGCTTTCTTT. Its protein product is CASSLAQSYTEAFF.

The chain couples TRBV2 to TRBJ2-5; 13 bases align to TRBD2. The CDR3 spans 16 residues. V was clipped by 8 bases and J by 2 bases; unmatched bases: 8. Germline CDR1 SNHLY, CDR2 FYNNEI. As DNA, the CDR3 is TGTGCCAGCTCGCTTCTGGGACTAGCGGGACAAGAGACCCAGTACTTC. Its translation is CASSLLGLAGQETQYF.